The clone carrying this T cell receptor (beta chain) has only a few counts. Its antigen remains unidentified. The data derive from a study of T-cell memory formation after mild COVID-19. Study-wide points: Most CD4+ clones that shrank were in CM and EM, while CD8+ ones turned up in EMRA. CD4/CD8 balance characterized clones contracting day 15 to 85, and CD4+ skew characterized later expanders. Memory sampled before infection contained some responding clones, suggesting cross-reactive memory joined.

cDNA libraries for TCR alpha and TCR beta, carrying sample barcodes and UMIs, came from 5'RACE with constant-segment primers. TCRdb recomputed calls from the 5' RACE reads with MiXCR, one row per CDR3 protein. The sample lists around 450,000 distinct CDR3 sequences; around 19% were seen once. The CDR3 is 14 amino acids. CDR1 is SNHLY, CDR2 FYNNEI, per germline. Deletions cut 4 bases from V and 6 bases from J, with 13 bases between. The TCR originated in an adult woman who had mild COVID-19 (a few samples of this study predate the infection). Cell type and time point are not known. The genes are TRBV2 and TRBJ2-1, with D hard to call. The sequenced sample was PBMCs or a T cell subset sorted from them (not recorded which). CDR3 nucleotide sequence: TGTGCCAGCAGTGGCAGGCCCGTCCCCAATGAGCAGTTCTTC. This codes for CASSGRPVPNEQFF.